This passage covers 14 T cell receptor beta chains from one sample sequenced in a study of blood T cell repertoires in COVID-19. The assay was immunoSEQ multiplex PCR, and TCRdb's table has in-frame clones only and misses some. Here the sample spans a few hundred thousand clones, around 84% being singletons. Sequenced input: peripheral blood. The receptors come from a woman under 30 with acute or convalescent COVID-19.

The chain employs TRBV3-1 (or the pseudogene TRBV3-2) and TRBJ2-7, with 7 bases matching TRBD1. The V and J ends lost 3 bases and 4 bases, in that order; junction bases with no gene match: 12. The V gene's germline CDR1 is LGHDT and CDR2 YNNKEL (reference sequence). The CDR3 has 16 residues. CDR3 region: CASSHLTGDRRYEQYF. The CDR3 nucleotides read TGTGCCAGCAGCCATCTCACAGGGGATAGGAGGTACGAGCAGTACTTC.

The V call is TRBV5-4, the J call TRBJ2-3, with TRBD2 identical over 9 bases. J was trimmed by 4 bases and V by 0 bases; bases with no gene match: 9. This CDR3 is built from 17 residues. Germline lookup yields CDR1 SGHNT and CDR2 YYREEE (reference sequence). The CDR3 DNA reads as TGTGCCAGCAGCTTGGACGGTAGCGGGAGAATCTCAGATACGCAGTATTTT. It codes for CASSLDGSGRISDTQYF.

The chain joins TRBV3-1 (or the pseudogene TRBV3-2) to TRBJ1-5; D is unresolved. Trimming took off 5 bases at V and 1 base at J, with 15 bases between the two ends. Germline CDR1 is LGHDT and CDR2 is YNNKEL (reference sequence). The CDR3 contains 16 residues. The CDR3 bases are TGTGCCAGCAGCTTAGACCTTCGACTAAGCAATCAGCCCCAGCATTTT. It is translated as CASSLDLRLSNQPQHF.

The chain employs TRBV19 and TRBJ1-5, with TRBD1 matching over 8 bases. The CDR3 loop spans 15 amino acids. The germline CDR1 and CDR2 sequences are LNHDA and SQIVND (reference sequence). The V and J ends lost 5 bases and 2 bases, in that order; junction bases with no gene match: 5. CDR3 amino acids: CASSAGGAGNQPQHF. In DNA form, the CDR3 reads TGTGCCAGTAGTGCAGGGGGCGCTGGCAATCAGCCCCAGCATTTT.

The chain employs TRBV5-1 and TRBJ2-1, with TRBD2 identical over 7 bases. The CDR3 consists of 15 residues. Germline trimming cut 3 bases from V and 6 bases from J; bases unmatched to any gene: 9. Germline CDR1 and CDR2: SGHRS and YFSETQ. The chain's CDR3 is CASSSTRGSANEQFF. The CDR3 nucleotides read TGCGCCAGCAGCTCTACGCGGGGGAGCGCCAATGAGCAGTTCTTC.

The V gene is TRBV28, the J gene TRBJ2-7; possibly TRBD1 for D (6 bases). CDR3 length equals 17 residues. CDR1 MDHEN and CDR2 SYDVKM come from the germline V gene. V was cut by 3 bases and J by 0 bases, with 18 bases left in between. CDR3 nucleotides: TGTGCCAGCAGTTTGCCAGGGGACGCGGTGAGCTCCTACGAGCAGTACTTC. It encodes CASSLPGDAVSSYEQYF.

J is TRBJ2-3 and V is TRBV12-3 or TRBV12-4; 9 bases match TRBD2. J was trimmed by 10 bases and V by 3 bases; bases with no gene match: 5. The CDR3 is 13 amino acids. CDR3 nucleotides: TGTGCCAGCAGTTTCGGCGGGAGGGCCTCGCAGTATTTT. Translating it yields CASSFGGRASQYF.

Of note for this clone: The sample contains more than one DNA sequence encoding this CDR3. The chain combines TRBV5-1 with TRBJ1-3, with D uncertain. The CDR3 runs 15 residues. Germline CDR1 reads SGHRS; CDR2 reads YFSETQ. Trimming left V 1 base short and J 0 bases short, with 8 bases between. The CDR3 DNA sequence: TGCGCCAGCAGCTTGAATGGAGACTCTGGAAACACCATATATTTT. Its protein is CASSLNGDSGNTIYF.

Notes on this clone: The same CDR3 also results from other DNA sequences found in this sample. The rearrangement uses TRBV28 and TRBJ1-5, with 8 bases identical to TRBD1. The V segment lost 6 bases and the J segment 1 base; nucleotides outside the gene matches: 5. Germline V gives CDR1 MDHEN, CDR2 SYDVKM. CDR3 length: 15 residues. CDR3 protein: CASSLDRGSNQPQHF. The CDR3 DNA reads TGTGCCAGCAGCCTCGACAGGGGAAGCAATCAGCCCCAGCATTTT.

This clone was counted a single time. This chain connects TRBV4-1 to TRBJ2-7; 11 bases are a match to TRBD1. Germline CDR1 and CDR2: MGHRA and YSYEKL. The CDR3 consists of 18 residues. The V and J ends lost 1 base and 1 base, in that order; junction bases with no gene match: 9. The CDR3 loop is CASSQASGQGVWSYEQYF. In DNA, the CDR3 is TGCGCCAGCAGCCAAGCCTCGGGACAGGGGGTTTGGTCCTACGAGCAGTACTTC.

V and J are TRBV6-1 and TRBJ1-1; 7 bases fit TRBD1. CDR1 is MNHNS and CDR2 is SASEGT in the germline V gene. This CDR3 spans 14 amino acids. V lost 2 bases to trimming and J lost 1 base; unmatched junction nucleotides: 1. The CDR3 coding sequence is TGTGCCAGCAGTGAACGACAGGGGAACACTGAAGCTTTCTTT. Amino acid sequence: CASSERQGNTEAFF.

The chain is built from TRBV13 and TRBJ1-5, with 9 bases aligning to TRBD1. The germline V gene has CDR1 PRHDT and CDR2 FYEKMQ (reference sequence). The length of the CDR3 is 15 residues. The V segment lost 4 bases and the J segment 1 base; nucleotides outside the gene matches: 2. The CDR3 DNA is TGTGCCAGCAGCTGGGGACAGGGAAGCAATCAGCCCCAGCATTTT. It specifies CASSWGQGSNQPQHF. The whole variable domain, remainder taken from reference TRBV13 and TRBJ1-5, is AAGVIQSPRHLIKEKRETATLKCYPIPRHDTVYWYQQGPGQDPQFLISFYEKMQSDKGSIPDRFSAQQFSDYHSELNMSSLELGDSALYFCASSWGQGSNQPQHFGDGTRLSIL.

The chain combines TRBV3-1 (or the pseudogene TRBV3-2) with TRBJ2-5; D is perhaps TRBD2 (6 bases). CDR3 length equals 19 residues. In germline, CDR1 is LGHDT, CDR2 YNNKEL (reference sequence). Trimming left V 1 base short and J 0 bases short, with 21 bases between. DNA of the CDR3: TGTGCCAGCAGCCAAGTCGAAAAAAGTAGCGGCCTGTACCAAGAGACCCAGTACTTC. Protein: CASSQVEKSSGLYQETQYF.

The rearrangement uses TRBV4-2 and TRBJ1-1; TRBD1 is a possible D gene (5 bases). CDR1 and CDR2 (germline): LGHNA, YNFKEQ. The ends were cut back, 0 bases at V and 10 bases at J, with 15 bases in the middle. This CDR3 has 14 amino acids. The CDR3 DNA follows: TGTGCCAGCAGCCAAGATCCGGAAGGCGGGGGAGCTTTCTTT. Its translation is CASSQDPEGGGAFF.